The source of this TCR beta chain is a study of CD8 T cells in ankylosing spondylitis. Study results and limitations: In ankylosing spondylitis patients, matched synovial fluid reportedly showed significant enrichment of disease-linked clones. One TCR beta motif, made up of roughly eight highly homologous variants, appeared characteristic of ankylosing spondylitis blood.

TCRdb re-called the 5' RACE reads with MiXCR, one entry per CDR3 protein. The table includes some 250,000 distinct CDR3 sequences, approximately 12% detected once. The table lists this clonotype with many counts. Its specificity is unknown. The specimen was blood, either unsorted or a sorted T cell fraction (not recorded which). The clonotype comes from a male donor with ankylosing spondylitis or in good health (not recorded which).

The CDR3 bases are TGCAGTGCTACCGGGAGCGGGGTATACAATGAGCAGTTCTTC. It encodes CSATGSGVYNEQFF. The chain recombines TRBV20-1 with TRBJ2-1, with 7 bases fitting TRBD2. Germline V gene sequence: CDR1 DFQATT, CDR2 SNEGSKA (reference sequence). The CDR3 runs to 14 residues. The V and J ends lost 4 bases and 4 bases, in that order; junction bases with no gene match: 7.